Shown below are 9 T cell receptor beta chains from a single sample sequenced in a study of lung T cells in sarcoidosis with Löfgren's syndrome. In TCRdb, the reads were re-called with MiXCR into one record per CDR3 protein. Counted here are about 19,000 distinct CDR3 sequences, about a fifth occurring once; the ten biggest clones make up less than 5%. Specimen: CD4+ T cells from PBMCs. The receptors come from a human donor with sarcoidosis (Löfgren's syndrome or another form), or a control subject (not recorded which).

In its sample, this clonotype was seen a few times. With a much larger clone just one base away, this may be a read error. This sequence joins TRBV28 and TRBJ1-2; maybe TRBD1 (6 bases). Germline CDR1 is MDHEN and CDR2 is SYDVKM. V was shortened by 1 base and J by 3 bases, with 15 bases between the two germline ends. The CDR3 spans 16 residues. This CDR3 is CASSLSEGGYDYGYTF. The CDR3 region has the DNA TGTGCCAGCAGTTTATCCGAGGGGGGGTATGACTATGGCTACACCTTC.

A word on this clonotype: A junction boundary mismatches the germline segment, possibly from a read error. The V call is TRBV6-1, the J call TRBJ2-1; TRBD2 agrees at 10 bases. The CDR3 has 15 residues. Germline CDR1 reads MNHNS; CDR2 reads SASEGT. The CDR3 reads CASSITSGVNNEQLF. As DNA, the CDR3 is TGCGCCAGCAGCATAACTAGCGGGGTAAACAATGAGCAGCTCTTC.

This clonotype appeared many times. The gene calls are TRBV5-4 and TRBJ1-1, with D possibly TRBD1 on 6 matching bases. Trimming took 0 bases from V and 5 from J, leaving 11 bases between them. Per the germline V gene, CDR1 is SGHNT and CDR2 is YYREEE (reference sequence). The CDR3 is made up of 14 amino acids. The CDR3 region is CASSLEAGVTEAFF. CDR3 sequence (DNA): TGTGCCAGCAGCTTGGAGGCAGGGGTAACTGAAGCTTTCTTT.

This clonotype was seen at least ten times. V is TRBV7-2 and J is TRBJ2-7, with D perhaps matching TRBD1 or TRBD2 (5 bases each). CDR1 SGHTA and CDR2 FQGNSA come from the germline V gene. Trimming took 5 bases from V and 3 from J, leaving 14 bases between them. This CDR3 has 14 amino acids. This chain's CDR3 is CASSPRDGIYEQYF. The CDR3 DNA reads as TGTGCCAGCAGCCCCCGGGACGGAATCTACGAGCAGTACTTC.

This clonotype occurred many times. The chain links TRBV28 to TRBJ2-5, with D unclear. The germline V gene encodes CDR1 MDHEN and CDR2 SYDVKM. The CDR3 runs 15 residues. V lost 4 bases, J lost 1 base, and 13 bases lay in between. The CDR3 sequence: CASSSTDHVQETQYF. The CDR3 DNA reads as TGTGCCAGCAGTTCTACAGACCACGTCCAAGAGACCCAGTACTTC. The whole variable domain, filled in from reference TRBV28 and TRBJ2-5, reads DVKVTQSSRYLVKRTGEKVFLECVQDMDHENMFWYRQDPGLGLRLIYFSYDVKMKEKGDIPEGYSVSREKKERFSLILESASTNQTSMYLCASSSTDHVQETQYFGPGTRLLVL.

In its sample, this clonotype was seen many times. The chain carries TRBV12-3 or TRBV12-4 and TRBJ2-5; 8 bases match TRBD1. V lost 5 bases, J lost 5 bases, and 4 bases stayed unmatched. The CDR3 runs 13 residues. CDR3 region: CASSLGTGETQYF. For the CDR3, the DNA is TGTGCCAGCAGTCTCGGGACAGGCGAGACCCAGTACTTC.

This clonotype was detected ten times or more. This rearrangement joins TRBV29-1 to TRBJ2-5; D is uncertain. Trimming took 6 bases from V and 8 from J, leaving 16 bases between them. The CDR3 spans 12 residues. CDR1 and CDR2 from the germline V gene are SQVTM and ANQGSEA. DNA of the CDR3: TGCAGCGTCCGGCCCCCAATGTTAACCCAGTACTTC. Translated, it gives CSVRPPMLTQYF.

This clonotype was detected many times. The rearrangement uses TRBV29-1 and TRBJ1-4; tentative D call: TRBD1 (5 bases). The CDR3 covers 15 residues. V was pared by 7 bases and J by 1 base, with 16 bases between. Germline V gene data show CDR1 as SQVTM and CDR2 as ANQGSEA. The DNA for the CDR3 is TGCAGCGCCTGGGGCAGGGTCGAAACTAATGAAAAACTGTTTTTT. Translating gives CSAWGRVETNEKLFF. The whole variable domain, remainder taken from reference TRBV29-1 and TRBJ1-4, is SAVISQKPSRDICQRGTSLTIQCQVDSQVTMMFWYRQQPGQSLTLIATANQGSEATYESGFVIDKFPISRPNLTFSTLTVSNMSPEDSSIYLCSAWGRVETNEKLFFGSGTQLSVL.

This clonotype was seen repeatedly, ten times or more. V usage is TRBV7-2 and J usage is TRBJ2-5; D gene uncertain. The V and J ends lost 3 bases and 4 bases respectively, with 3 bases between them. The length of the CDR3 is 11 residues. The V gene's germline CDR1 is SGHTA and CDR2 FQGNSA. The DNA of the CDR3 is TGTGCCAGCAGCTTCCTAGAGACCCAGTACTTC. Translated, it gives CASSFLETQYF.